One and the same sample provided the 26 T cell receptor beta chains below, sequenced in a study of post-analysis software for immune sequencing data. Study results and caveats: With TRBV5-6, TRBV5-1 and TRBV20-1 included, five TRBV segments were more frequent in patients than in controls.

These TCRs' antigens remain unknown. Presence of unique molecular identifiers characterized the TCR beta cDNA libraries. TCRdb itself ran the PCR reads through MiXCR, one entry per CDR3 protein. The sample shows around 440,000 distinct CDR3 sequences, nearly 45% of them seen only once. Sequencing used blood. Source of these receptors: a girl aged 5 to 17 with multiple sclerosis.

This clonotype was detected a few times. The rearrangement joins TRBV6-2 or TRBV6-3 to TRBJ2-1; 15 nucleotides match TRBD2. The CDR3 covers 13 residues. Trimming cost V 6 bases and J 15 bases; bases outside gene matches: 6. Looked up from germline, CDR1 is MNHEY and CDR2 is SVGEGT. CDR3 sequence: CASSQGLAGGMFF. In DNA form, the CDR3 reads TGTGCCAGCAGCCAGGGACTAGCGGGAGGCATGTTCTTC.

The chain employs TRBV29-1 and TRBJ2-5; TRBD2 matches 7 bases. TRBJ2-7 matches the DNA end more closely, so the J call is doubtful. Per the germline V gene, CDR1 is SQVTM and CDR2 is ANQGSEA. This CDR3 has 13 amino acids. The CDR3 DNA sequence: TGCAGCGTTGAAAGGGACTACCCCTACGAGCAGTACTTC. Protein: CSVERDYPYEQYF.

The chain combines TRBV4-1 with TRBJ1-2; TRBD1 might be the D (6 bases). Trimming stripped 3 bases from V and 1 base from J, with 15 bases between. The CDR3 consists of 16 residues. The germline V gene has CDR1 MGHRA and CDR2 YSYEKL. In nucleotides, the CDR3 is TGCGCCAGCAGCCAGAATACAGGGCTAATTAACTATGGCTACACCTTC. Protein: CASSQNTGLINYGYTF.

This chain uses TRBV28 with TRBJ2-4, with 11 bases lining up with TRBD1. The CDR3 has 16 amino acids. Unmatched junction bases numbered 16, after V lost 5 bases and J lost 13 bases. Germline CDR1 and CDR2: MDHEN and SYDVKM. For the CDR3, the DNA is TGTGCCAGCAGTCCAAATCCGGGACAGGGGGTGCTCGGGCAGTACTTC. Amino acid sequence: CASSPNPGQGVLGQYF. Drawing the rest from reference TRBV28 and TRBJ2-4, the complete variable domain is DVKVTQSSRYLVKRTGEKVFLECVQDMDHENMFWYRQDPGLGLRLIYFSYDVKMKEKGDIPEGYSVSREKKERFSLILESASTNQTSMYLCASSPNPGQGVLGQYFGAGTRLSVL.

Concerning this clonotype: With a much larger clone just one base away, this may be a read error. The rearrangement uses TRBV20-1 and TRBJ2-6; a possible D gene is TRBD1 (5 bases). There are 14 residues in the CDR3. V lost 2 bases to trimming and J lost 0 bases, with 5 bases between them. CDR1 is DFQATT and CDR2 is SNEGSKA in the germline V gene (reference sequence). The CDR3 DNA is TGCAGTGCTAGACAGGGCTCTGGGGCCAACGTCCTGACTTTC. This encodes CSARQGSGANVLTF.

The chain recombines TRBV20-1 with TRBJ2-1; D perhaps matches TRBD2 (6 bases). With 2 bases removed from V and 10 bases from J, the gap between germline ends came to 15 bases. Germline CDR1 is DFQATT and CDR2 is SNEGSKA (reference sequence). This CDR3 region has 13 residues. This chain's CDR3 is CSARSPGGPEQFF. CDR3 nucleotide sequence: TGCAGTGCTAGATCCCCCGGAGGGCCCGAGCAGTTCTTC.

J is TRBJ1-1 and V is TRBV4-1; D not resolved. The CDR3 is 15 amino acids. The V end was cut by 0 bases, the J end by 5 bases, with 13 bases between. The V gene's germline CDR1 is MGHRA and CDR2 YSYEKL. In DNA form, the CDR3 reads TGCGCCAGCAGCCAAGATCATGGGCTAGGGACTGAAGCTTTCTTT. Amino acid sequence: CASSQDHGLGTEAFF.

A few counts support this clonotype. The genes are TRBV20-1 and TRBJ1-2, with 7 bases matching TRBD1. Per the germline V gene, CDR1 is DFQATT and CDR2 is SNEGSKA (reference sequence). V trimming: 3 bases; J trimming: 2 bases; junction bases outside the gene matches: 12. The CDR3 is 16 amino acids. The CDR3 bases are TGCAGTGCTAGCGACCCAACAGGGGTTCCCAACTATGGCTACACCTTC. Amino acids: CSASDPTGVPNYGYTF.

This clonotype showed up just a few times. The rearrangement uses TRBV20-1 and TRBJ2-1, with 15 bases aligning to TRBD2. V lost 0 bases to trimming and J lost 7 bases; unmatched junction nucleotides: 7. The CDR3 loop spans 17 amino acids. Germline CDR1 reads DFQATT; CDR2 reads SNEGSKA (reference sequence). CDR3 nucleotide sequence: TGCAGTGCTAGAGACCCAGGACTAGCGGGAGGGTCTAATGAGCAGTTCTTC. Translation: CSARDPGLAGGSNEQFF.

This clonotype has a handful of counts. The chain uses TRBV6-2 or TRBV6-3 and TRBJ1-2; 7 positions match TRBD1. The CDR3 runs 15 residues. With 6 bases clipped from V and 6 bases from J, the junction kept 13 bases outside the gene matches. Germline values: CDR1 MNHEY, CDR2 SVGEGT. In DNA form, the CDR3 reads TGTGCCAGCAGAAGAAACCAGGGGGACATCGATGGCTACACCTTC. Protein sequence: CASRRNQGDIDGYTF.

V is TRBV20-1 and J is TRBJ1-4; D is ambiguous. The germline CDR1 and CDR2 sequences are DFQATT and SNEGSKA (reference sequence). The CDR3 extends over 13 amino acids. Between the trimmed V and J ends, which lost 6 bases and 5 bases, there was a span of 13 bases. CDR3 sequence reads: CSARPANNEKLFF. CDR3 coding DNA: TGCAGTGCCAGACCGGCGAACAATGAAAAACTGTTTTTT.

Regarding this clonotype: Given a much more abundant clone one base away, this may be a read error. J is TRBJ2-7 and V is TRBV5-1; 9 nucleotides agree with TRBD1. Germline assignment: CDR1 SGHRS and CDR2 YFSETQ. V dropped 4 bases and J dropped 1; count of bases not matched to a gene: 3. CDR3 size: 14 residues. The CDR3 spells CASSAGTGSYEQYF. The CDR3 DNA reads as TGCGCCAGCAGCGCCGGGACAGGGTCCTACGAGCAGTACTTC.

The chain carries TRBV28 and TRBJ2-7; weak D call: TRBD2 (6 bases). CDR3 size: 15 residues. Germline V gene lookup returns CDR1 MDHEN and CDR2 SYDVKM. V dropped 5 bases and J dropped 0 bases, with 14 bases sitting between them. CDR3 in amino acids: CASSPSRGTSYEQYF. Written as DNA, the CDR3 is TGTGCCAGCAGTCCATCACGCGGGACCTCCTACGAGCAGTACTTC. Based on the CDR3 plus reference TRBV28 and TRBJ2-7, the full variable domain is DVKVTQSSRYLVKRTGEKVFLECVQDMDHENMFWYRQDPGLGLRLIYFSYDVKMKEKGDIPEGYSVSREKKERFSLILESASTNQTSMYLCASSPSRGTSYEQYFGPGTRLTVT.

This chain uses TRBV25-1 with TRBJ1-1; 7 nucleotides align to TRBD1. The junction had 6 bases not matched to a gene; V was cut back by 5 bases and J by 0 bases. From germline, CDR1 is MGHDK and CDR2 SYGVNS. The CDR3 has 15 residues. The CDR3 DNA reads as TGTGCCAGCAGTCGGGGACAGTTGATGAACACTGAAGCTTTCTTT. Residues: CASSRGQLMNTEAFF.

The V gene is TRBV27, the J gene TRBJ2-7; either TRBD1 or TRBD2 may supply D (5 bases each). This CDR3 has 14 amino acids. Germline V gene data show CDR1 as MNHEY and CDR2 as SMNVEV (reference sequence). V lost 5 bases to trimming and J lost 1 base, with 12 bases between them. The DNA of the CDR3 is TGTGCCAGCAGTCGGGACGGTATTTCCTACGAGCAGTACTTC. As protein: CASSRDGISYEQYF.

This clonotype was found a few times. The chain has TRBV5-1 and TRBJ2-7, with D hard to call. Per the germline V gene, CDR1 is SGHRS and CDR2 is YFSETQ. The CDR3 extends over 15 amino acids. V was shortened by 4 bases and J by 0 bases, with 14 bases between the two germline ends. In DNA, the CDR3 is TGCGCCAGCAGCAACGGCGCAGGAGACTCCTACGAGCAGTACTTC. It encodes CASSNGAGDSYEQYF.

This chain connects TRBV5-1 to TRBJ2-5; TRBD1 matches at 9 bases. The V segment lost 3 bases and the J segment 5 bases; nucleotides outside the gene matches: 8. Germline values: CDR1 SGHRS, CDR2 YFSETQ. This CDR3 has 15 residues. The chain's CDR3 is CASSSTGGSGETQYF. The CDR3 DNA reads as TGCGCCAGCAGCTCCACAGGGGGCTCGGGGGAGACCCAGTACTTC.

J is TRBJ2-5 and V is TRBV5-1; 12 bases align to TRBD2. The J call may be wrong; the DNA end is better matched by TRBJ2-7. This CDR3 is built from 18 residues. Germline V gene data show CDR1 as SGHRS and CDR2 as YFSETQ. Here the CDR3 DNA reads TGCGCCAGCAGCTTGGATCCTAGCGGGAGGGCTAGGTCCTACGAGCAGTACTTC. Translation: CASSLDPSGRARSYEQYF.

The chain combines TRBV4-1 with TRBJ2-5; tentatively, D is TRBD2 (5 bases). The CDR3 consists of 16 residues. Trimming left V 4 bases short and J 5 bases short, with 20 bases between. CDR1 is MGHRA, CDR2 YSYEKL, per germline. The CDR3 region has the DNA TGCGCCAGCAGCCGGGTTTCGGGATTAGGCGTGGAGACCCAGTACTTC. This codes for CASSRVSGLGVETQYF.

This clonotype showed up just a few times. The chain is built from TRBV6-5 and TRBJ2-5; TRBD1 agrees at 8 bases. With 5 bases clipped from V and 4 bases from J, the junction kept 3 bases outside the gene matches. The CDR3 is made up of 13 amino acids. Germline V CDR1 and CDR2: MNHEY, SVGAGI. The CDR3 loop reads CASSTDRGETQYF. Written as DNA, the CDR3 is TGTGCCAGCAGTACAGACAGGGGAGAGACCCAGTACTTC.

The chain recombines TRBV20-1 with TRBJ2-7; D perhaps matches TRBD1 (5 bases). This CDR3 region has 12 residues. The V end was cut by 7 bases, the J end by 2 bases, with 12 bases between. Germline CDR1 is DFQATT and CDR2 is SNEGSKA (reference sequence). CDR3 nucleotide sequence: TGCAGTGGACAGACAGACACCTACGAGCAGTACTTC. Amino acids: CSGQTDTYEQYF.

This chain joins TRBV12-3 or TRBV12-4 and TRBJ2-1, with 10 bases identical to TRBD2. Trimming cost V 11 bases and J 6 bases; bases outside gene matches: 10. The CDR3 sequence is 14 residues long. Here the CDR3 DNA reads TGTGCCTCCAGAGGGACTAGCGACCCCAATGAGCAGTTCTTC. Translating it yields CASRGTSDPNEQFF.

This chain uses TRBV21-1 with TRBJ2-3; the tabulated D call, TRBD1, remains unverified against the DNA. TRBV21-1 is a pseudogene segment. There are 13 residues in the CDR3. The CDR3 DNA reads TGTGCCAGCAGCAAAGGCAGGGTTCATACGCAGTATTTT. The encoded protein is CASSKGRVHTQYF.

V usage is TRBV5-5 and J usage is TRBJ1-5; perhaps TRBD1 as D (5 bases). The V end was cut by 1 base, the J end by 6 bases, with 14 bases between. The V gene's germline CDR1 is SGHKS and CDR2 YYEKEE (reference sequence). The CDR3 has 15 amino acids. The DNA of the CDR3 is TGTGCCAGCAGCTTGTGGGGGGACTTGGGTCAGCCCCAGCATTTT. It is translated as CASSLWGDLGQPQHF.

The V call is TRBV29-1, the J call TRBJ1-2; D unresolved. V lost 6 bases, J lost 0 bases, and 14 bases lay in between. The germline V gene encodes CDR1 SQVTM and CDR2 ANQGSEA. CDR3 length: 14 residues. The DNA of the CDR3 is TGCAGCGTCCCTGTCCGGAGACCTAACTATGGCTACACCTTC. Translated, it gives CSVPVRRPNYGYTF.

This clonotype was observed a handful of times. The rearrangement joins TRBV18 to TRBJ2-1; 10 positions agree with TRBD2. V dropped 3 bases and J dropped 9; count of bases not matched to a gene: 2. The CDR3 sequence is 13 residues long. Germline CDR1 is KGHSH and CDR2 is LQKENI. The CDR3: CASSPGLAPEQFF. In DNA form, the CDR3 reads TGTGCCAGCTCACCGGGACTAGCGCCTGAGCAGTTCTTC.